The T cell receptor beta chain under discussion was sequenced for a study of Graves' ophthalmopathy and Graves' hyperthyroidism. General observations from the study: Built on 13 signatures, a model told ophthalmopathy apart from stable hyperthyroidism with 87.88% sensitivity and 80% to 82% specificity. Detected in blood as well were most expanded thyroid clonotypes with frequency above 0.001.

This clonotype was found many times. Its antigen is as yet unknown. The ends lost 0 bases at V and 5 bases at J; junction bases unmatched: 6. The CDR3 length is 15 residues. Germline values: CDR1 LNHNV, CDR2 YYDKDF (reference sequence). The sequenced template was RNA, covering the TCR beta CDR3 region. The workflow started with a first-round RT-PCR run with HTBI primers and then moved on to a second-round multiplex PCR. Via MiXCR, TCRdb re-called the multiplex PCR reads, giving one row per CDR3 protein. The sample contains tens of thousands of distinct CDR3 sequences, 45% to 60% of which appear only once.

The sequence was obtained from an adult man with Graves' ophthalmopathy. The chain uses TRBV15 and TRBJ2-5; 7 bases agree with TRBD2. The sample comprised peripheral blood. This CDR3 is CATSRDFPGRETQYF. CDR3 DNA: TGTGCCACCAGCAGAGACTTCCCCGGGAGGGAGACCCAGTACTTC.